This T cell receptor beta chain is from a study of shared clonotypes between healthy human individuals. CDR1 and CDR2 from the germline V gene are LGHNA and YSLEER. This CDR3 is 15 amino acids long. Trimming removed 3 bases from V and 2 bases from J, with 12 bases in between. Assay used: immunoSEQ multiplex PCR; TCRdb lists only in-frame clones, some missing. The table has about 680,000 clones, about 92% seen once. Terminally differentiated effector memory CD45RA+ cells were excluded from the naive CD8 cells, which were CD45RO-negative and positively selected for CCR7. The specimen sequenced was naive CD8+ T cells sorted from blood. The V call is TRBV4-3, the J call TRBJ2-3, with D unclear. This clonotype was obtained from a man younger than 45 in good health. The DNA of the CDR3 is TGCGCCAGCAGCCAGGAAGGAGACGACACAGATACGCAGTATTTT. It specifies CASSQEGDDTDTQYF.